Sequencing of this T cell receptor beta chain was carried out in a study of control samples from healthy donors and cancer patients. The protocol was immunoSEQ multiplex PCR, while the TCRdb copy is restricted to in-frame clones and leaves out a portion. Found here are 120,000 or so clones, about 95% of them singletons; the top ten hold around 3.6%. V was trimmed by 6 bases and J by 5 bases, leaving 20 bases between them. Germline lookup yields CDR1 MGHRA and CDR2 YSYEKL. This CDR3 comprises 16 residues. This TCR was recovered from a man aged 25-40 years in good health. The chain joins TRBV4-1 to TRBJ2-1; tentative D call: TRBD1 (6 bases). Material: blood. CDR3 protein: CASRGVGGRADNEQFF. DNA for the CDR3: TGCGCCAGCAGGGGGGTTGGGGGCAGGGCGGACAATGAGCAGTTCTTC.